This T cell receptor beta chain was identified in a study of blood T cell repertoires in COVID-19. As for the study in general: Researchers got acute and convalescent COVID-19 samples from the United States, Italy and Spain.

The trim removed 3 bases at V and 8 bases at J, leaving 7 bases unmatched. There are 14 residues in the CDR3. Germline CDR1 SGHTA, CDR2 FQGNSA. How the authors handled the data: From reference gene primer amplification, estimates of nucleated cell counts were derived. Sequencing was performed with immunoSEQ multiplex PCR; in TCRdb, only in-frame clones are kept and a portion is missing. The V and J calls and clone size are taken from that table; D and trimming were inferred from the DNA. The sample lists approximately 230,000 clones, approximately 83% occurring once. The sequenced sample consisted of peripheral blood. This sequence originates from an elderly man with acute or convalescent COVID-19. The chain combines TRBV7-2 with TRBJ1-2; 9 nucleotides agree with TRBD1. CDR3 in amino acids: CASSFSGTGKGYTF. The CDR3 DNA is TGTGCCAGCAGCTTTTCCGGGACAGGGAAGGGCTACACCTTC.